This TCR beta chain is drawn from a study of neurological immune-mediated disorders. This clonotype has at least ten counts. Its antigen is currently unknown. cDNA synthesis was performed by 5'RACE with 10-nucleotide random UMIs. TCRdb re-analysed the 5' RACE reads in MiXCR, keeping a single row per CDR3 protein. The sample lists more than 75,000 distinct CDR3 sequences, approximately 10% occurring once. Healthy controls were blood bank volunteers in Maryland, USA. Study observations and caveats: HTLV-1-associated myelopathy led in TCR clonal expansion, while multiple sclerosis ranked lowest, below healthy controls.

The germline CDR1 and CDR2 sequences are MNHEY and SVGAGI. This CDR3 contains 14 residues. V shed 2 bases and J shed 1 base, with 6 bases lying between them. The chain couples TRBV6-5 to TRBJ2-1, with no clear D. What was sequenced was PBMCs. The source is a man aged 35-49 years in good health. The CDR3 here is CASSYGQSYNEQFF. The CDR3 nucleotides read TGTGCCAGCAGTTACGGGCAATCCTACAATGAGCAGTTCTTC.